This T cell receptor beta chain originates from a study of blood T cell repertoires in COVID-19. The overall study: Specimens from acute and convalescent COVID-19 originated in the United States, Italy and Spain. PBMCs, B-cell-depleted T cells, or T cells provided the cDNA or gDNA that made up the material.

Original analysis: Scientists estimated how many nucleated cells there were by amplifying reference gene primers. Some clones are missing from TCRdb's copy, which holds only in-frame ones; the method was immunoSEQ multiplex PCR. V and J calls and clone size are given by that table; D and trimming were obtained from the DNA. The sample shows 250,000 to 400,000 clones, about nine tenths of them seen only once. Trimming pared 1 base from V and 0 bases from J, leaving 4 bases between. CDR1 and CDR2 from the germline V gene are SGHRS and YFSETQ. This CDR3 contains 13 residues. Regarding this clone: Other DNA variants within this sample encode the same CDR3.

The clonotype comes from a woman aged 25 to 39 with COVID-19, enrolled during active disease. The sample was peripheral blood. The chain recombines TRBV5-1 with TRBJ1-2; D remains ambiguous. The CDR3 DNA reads TGCGCCAGCAGCTTGTCCGCTAACTATGGCTACACCTTC. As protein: CASSLSANYGYTF.